This TCR beta chain was identified in a study of breast tumors, draining lymph nodes, adjacent tissues. Breast cancer patients provided tissue from their axillary draining lymph nodes. Each CDR3 protein is one row after TCRdb ran MiXCR on the multiplex PCR reads. The table shows approximately 230,000 distinct CDR3 sequences, with under 40% occurring only once. CDR1 and CDR2 from the germline V gene are SEHNR and FQNEAQ (reference sequence). This CDR3 has 15 amino acids. V shed 5 bases and J 3 bases; nucleotides not matched to a gene: 9. This chain uses TRBV7-9 with TRBJ1-2, with 7 positions matching TRBD1. The sample comprised axillary lymph node tissue. The TCR originated in a female donor with breast cancer. Some clones in this sample may be carry-over from other donors' samples. CDR3 loop: CASSATGEEHYGYTF. CDR3 DNA sequence: TGTGCCAGCAGCGCTACAGGGGAGGAGCACTATGGCTACACCTTC. Based on the CDR3 plus reference TRBV7-9 and TRBJ1-2, the full variable domain is DTGVSQNPRHKITKRGQNVTFRCDPISEHNRLYWYRQTLGQGPEFLTYFQNEAQLEKSRLLSDRFSAERPKGSFSTLEIQRTEQGDSAMYLCASSATGEEHYGYTFGSGTRLTVV.